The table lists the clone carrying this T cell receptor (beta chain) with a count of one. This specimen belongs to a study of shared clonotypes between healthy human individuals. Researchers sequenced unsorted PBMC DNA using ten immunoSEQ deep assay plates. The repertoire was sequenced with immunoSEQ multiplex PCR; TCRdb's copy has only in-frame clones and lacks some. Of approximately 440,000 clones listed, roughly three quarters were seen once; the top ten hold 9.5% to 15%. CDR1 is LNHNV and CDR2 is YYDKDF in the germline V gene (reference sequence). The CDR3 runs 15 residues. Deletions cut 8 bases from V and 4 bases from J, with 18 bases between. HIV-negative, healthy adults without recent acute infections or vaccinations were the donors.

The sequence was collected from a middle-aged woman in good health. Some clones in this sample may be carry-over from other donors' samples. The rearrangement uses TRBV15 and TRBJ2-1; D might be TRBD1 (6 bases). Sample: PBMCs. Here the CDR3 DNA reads TGTGCCACCGCATATAACAGGGACGGTTACAATGAGCAGTTCTTC. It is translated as CATAYNRDGYNEQFF.